A single count supports the clone carrying this TCR beta chain. The antigen remains undetermined. This sample also contains other DNA sequences that code for the same CDR3. The germline V and J ends were trimmed by 3 bases and 1 base, with 7 bases remaining between them. This CDR3 contains 13 residues. Germline V gives CDR1 SGHTA, CDR2 FQGNSA. These data originate in a study of T cell responses to AZD1222 COVID-19 vaccine. Using immunoSEQ multiplex PCR, the repertoire was profiled, and TCRdb retains in-frame clones only, with some absent. This table has 120,000 or so clones, about 86% appearing once. Findings and caveats of the study: Rises in breadth and depth of Spike-specific TCRs came after two AZD1222 doses. The repertoires were collected only after the peak T cell response. Donors skewed white British and female; clonal diversity was possibly underestimated.

The V and J genes are TRBV7-2 and TRBJ2-7, with TRBD2 as a possible D gene (6 bases). The source of this sequence is an adult who received the AZD1222 COVID-19 vaccine. Sample: peripheral blood, taken 28 days after the second AZD1222 dose. The CDR3: CASSFSGSYEQYF. The CDR3 nucleotides are TGTGCCAGCAGCTTTAGCGGATCCTACGAGCAGTACTTC. Complete variable domain (other parts from reference TRBV7-2 and TRBJ2-7): GAGVSQSPSNKVTEKGKDVELRCDPISGHTALYWYRQSLGQGLEFLIYFQGNSAPDKSGLPSDRFSAERTGGSVSTLTIQRTQQEDSAVYLCASSFSGSYEQYFGPGTRLTVT.